A single sample gave rise to the 7 T cell receptor beta chains below, sequenced in a study of OX40 agonist ivuxolimab in advanced cancers. Libraries were prepared by immunoSEQ multiplex PCR; TCRdb keeps only in-frame clonotypes and omits some of them. The sample comprises some 17,000 clones, about 88% of which are singletons, and roughly 21% rests with the top ten. The sample in question was CD4+ or CD8+ T cells sorted from blood, obtained in a trial of the OX40 agonist ivuxolimab. All receptors derive from an adult with an advanced solid tumor such as melanoma, head and neck, liver or kidney cancer.

The gene calls are TRBV7-7 and TRBJ2-2; 10 bases are a match to TRBD2. J lost 1 base, V lost 5 bases, and 1 base had no gene match. CDR1 and CDR2 from the germline V gene are SSHAT and FNYEAQ (reference sequence). The CDR3 contains 15 residues. The CDR3 reads CASSPSGGNTGELFF. DNA for the CDR3: TGTGCCAGCAGCCCTAGCGGGGGGAACACCGGGGAGCTGTTTTTT.

CDR3 region: CASSSGRLYEQYF. The CDR3 nucleotides read TGTGCCAGCAGTTCCGGCAGGCTTTACGAGCAGTACTTC. V is TRBV28 and J is TRBJ2-7; D remains ambiguous. Germline-derived CDR1 and CDR2 are MDHEN and SYDVKM. V was shortened by 4 bases and J by 4 bases, with 11 bases between the two germline ends. The CDR3 sequence is 13 residues long.

The rearrangement links TRBV7-9 to TRBJ2-5; 11 nucleotides line up with TRBD1. V lost 6 bases and J lost 11; bases outside the gene matches: 14. Germline values: CDR1 SEHNR, CDR2 FQNEAQ (reference sequence). The CDR3 consists of 15 residues. CDR3 residues: CASSRSGTGGSSQYF. CDR3 DNA: TGTGCCAGCAGTCGCTCCGGGACAGGGGGGTCATCGCAGTACTTC.

This clone was observed once. This chain joins TRBV9 and TRBJ1-2; D is undetermined. The germline CDR1 and CDR2 sequences are SGDLS and YYNGEE. The CDR3 runs to 15 residues. V lost 0 bases and J lost 3, with 12 bases in between. The CDR3, as DNA: TGTGCCAGCAGCGTAGGTCGGGAGGTTGACTATGGCTACACCTTC. This gives the protein CASSVGREVDYGYTF.

This chain links TRBV21-1 with TRBJ1-5; the table calls TRBD1, which could not be checked here. TRBV21-1 is a listed pseudogene. The CDR3 consists of 17 residues. In DNA, the CDR3 is TGTGCCAGCAGCAAGTCCACAGAGTGGGGCAACAATCAGCCCCAGCATTTT. Translation gives CASSKSTEWGNNQPQHF.

J is TRBJ2-5 and V is TRBV4-2; 7 bases are shared with TRBD1. Germline V gives CDR1 LGHNA, CDR2 YNFKEQ. Trimming took 4 bases from V and 4 from J; bases not matched to a gene: 9. CDR3 length: 15 residues. CDR3 in amino acids: CASSPPKTGLETQYF. The DNA of the CDR3 is TGTGCCAGCAGCCCCCCAAAGACAGGGCTAGAGACCCAGTACTTC.

The chain recombines TRBV14 with TRBJ2-7; D possibly corresponds to TRBD2 (6 bases). Germline CDR1 reads SGHDN; CDR2 reads FVKESK. The CDR3 is 15 amino acids. Between the trimmed V and J ends, which lost 2 bases and 2 bases, there was a span of 13 bases. The CDR3 nucleotides read TGTGCCAGCAGCCAACGCGGCGGAGGGACCTACGAGCAGTACTTC. Translated, it gives CASSQRGGGTYEQYF.